The T cell receptor (beta chain) under discussion was sequenced for a study of blood T cell repertoires in COVID-19. Study details: T cells, B-cell-depleted T cells, or PBMCs provided the cDNA or gDNA that served as material.

While infection was still active, Seattle patients were enrolled and then followed longitudinally. The data were produced by immunoSEQ multiplex PCR, yet TCRdb's version contains in-frame clones alone and is incomplete. This sample carries fewer than 200,000 clones, 75% to 85% of them seen once, and the ten largest clones take 7.5% to 8.5%. Germline loops: CDR1 LNHDA, CDR2 SQIVND (reference sequence). The trim removed 5 bases at V and 2 bases at J, leaving 7 bases unmatched. The CDR3 is 17 amino acids. The receptor comes from a woman between 55 and 75 years old with COVID-19, enrolled during active disease. The chain recombines TRBV19 with TRBJ2-1; 12 bases are shared with TRBD2. The specimen sequenced was peripheral blood. CDR3 DNA sequence: TGTGCCAGTAGTTTCAACCCTAGCGGGGGGGCCTACAATGAGCAGTTCTTC. It translates to CASSFNPSGGAYNEQFF.